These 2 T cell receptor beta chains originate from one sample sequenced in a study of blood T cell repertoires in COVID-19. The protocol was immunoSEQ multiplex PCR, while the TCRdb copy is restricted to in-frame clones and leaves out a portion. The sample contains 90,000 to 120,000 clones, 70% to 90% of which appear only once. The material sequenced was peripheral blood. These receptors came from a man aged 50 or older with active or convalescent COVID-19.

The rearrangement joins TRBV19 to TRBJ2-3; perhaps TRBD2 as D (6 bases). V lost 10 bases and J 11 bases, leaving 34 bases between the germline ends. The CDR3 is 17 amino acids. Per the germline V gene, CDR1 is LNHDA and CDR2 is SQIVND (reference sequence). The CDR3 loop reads CATRGTLAENLGTRQYF. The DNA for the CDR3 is TGTGCCACTCGGGGGACTTTAGCGGAAAATTTAGGTACGAGGCAGTATTTT.

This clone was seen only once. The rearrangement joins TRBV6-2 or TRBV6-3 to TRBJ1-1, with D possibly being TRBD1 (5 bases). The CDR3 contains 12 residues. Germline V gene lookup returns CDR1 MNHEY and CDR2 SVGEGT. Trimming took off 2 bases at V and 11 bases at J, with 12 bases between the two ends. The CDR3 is CASSYGEPGAFF. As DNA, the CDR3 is TGTGCCAGCAGTTACGGTGAACCAGGGGCTTTCTTT.